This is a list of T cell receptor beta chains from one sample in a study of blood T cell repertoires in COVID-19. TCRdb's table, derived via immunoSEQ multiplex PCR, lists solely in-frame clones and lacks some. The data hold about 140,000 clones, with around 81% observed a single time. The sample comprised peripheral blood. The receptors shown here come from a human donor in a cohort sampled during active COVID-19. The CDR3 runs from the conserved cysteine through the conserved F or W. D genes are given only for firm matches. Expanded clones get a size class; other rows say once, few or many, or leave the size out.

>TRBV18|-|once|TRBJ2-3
TGTGCCAGCTCACCAACCCGCGAGACAGATACGCAGTATTTT
CASSPTRETDTQYF
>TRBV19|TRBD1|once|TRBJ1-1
TGTGCCAGTAGTATAGGATACAGGGGGGGTATGAACACTGAAGCTTTCTTT
CASSIGYRGGMNTEAFF
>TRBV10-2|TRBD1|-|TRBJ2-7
TGCGCCAGCACCGGGACAGGGGGCTCCTACGAGCAGTACTTC
CASTGTGGSYEQYF
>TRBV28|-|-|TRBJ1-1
TGTGCCAGCCGCGCGGCGGGGCCGAACACTGAAGCTTTCTTT
CASRAAGPNTEAFF
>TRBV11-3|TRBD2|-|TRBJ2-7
TGTGCCAGCAGCTTAGATCAGCCTAGCGGGAGGGGGGCCTACGAGCAGTACTTC
CASSLDQPSGRGAYEQYF
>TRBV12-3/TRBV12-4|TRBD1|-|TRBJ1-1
TGTGCCAGCAGTCCGGGACAGGGAACTGAAGCTTTCTTT
CASSPGQGTEAFF
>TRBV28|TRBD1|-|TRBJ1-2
TGTGCCACCGACAGGGCCAACTATGGCTACACCTTC
CATDRANYGYTF
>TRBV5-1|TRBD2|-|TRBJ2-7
TGCGCCAGCAGCTTGGTTTACGGGACTAGGGGGTCCTACGAGCAGTACTTC
CASSLVYGTRGSYEQYF
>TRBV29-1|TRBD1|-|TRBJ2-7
TGCAGCGCCCGTGGATTTGGACAGGGGAATCGGTACGAGCAGTACTTC
CSARGFGQGNRYEQYF
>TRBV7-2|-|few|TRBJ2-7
TGTGCCAGCGGAATTCCGGCCGGAGGCGAGCAGTACTTC
CASGIPAGGEQYF
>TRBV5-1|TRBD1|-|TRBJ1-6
TGCGCCAGTCGGGACAGCAATTCACCCCTCCACTTT
CASRDSNSPLHF
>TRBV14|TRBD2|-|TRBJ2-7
TGTGCCAGCAGCCTAGCGGGAGTCTACGAGCAGTACTTC
CASSLAGVYEQYF
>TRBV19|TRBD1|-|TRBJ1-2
TGTGCCAGTAGGGGTGGGACAGGCGTTTATGGCTACACCTTC
CASRGGTGVYGYTF
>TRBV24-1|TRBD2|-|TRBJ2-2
TGTGCCACCAGTAAGCTAGCGGCTACGAACACCGGGGAGCTGTTTTTT
CATSKLAATNTGELFF
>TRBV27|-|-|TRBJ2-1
TGTGCCAGCAGTTCGCGTGCCAGGTTTAATGAGCAGTTCTTC
CASSSRARFNEQFF
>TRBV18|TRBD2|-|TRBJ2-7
TGTGCCAGCTCATTCCTGACTAGCGACGGCTCCTACGAGCAGTACTTC
CASSFLTSDGSYEQYF
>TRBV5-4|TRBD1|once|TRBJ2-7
TGTGCCAGCAGCGGACAGGGGAAAGACGAGCAGTACTTC
CASSGQGKDEQYF
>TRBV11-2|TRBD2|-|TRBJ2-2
TGTGCCAGCAGCGAACGCGGGAGCCCCACCGGGGAGCTGTTTTTT
CASSERGSPTGELFF
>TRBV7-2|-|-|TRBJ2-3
TGTGCCAGCAGCTTAGCCGGGCCCCGGGGTACGCAGTATTTT
CASSLAGPRGTQYF
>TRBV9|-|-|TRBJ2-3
TGTGCCAGCAGCGTCTGGGGGACTAGCACAGATACGCAGTATTTT
CASSVWGTSTDTQYF
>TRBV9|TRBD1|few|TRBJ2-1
TGTGCCAGCAGCGCGTCCGGAGGGACAGGTGAGCAGTTCTTC
CASSASGGTGEQFF
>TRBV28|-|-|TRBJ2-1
TGTGCCAGCAGTCCGGCCGGGACTGTTTATGAGCAGTTCTTC
CASSPAGTVYEQFF
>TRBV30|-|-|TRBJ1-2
TGTGCCTGGAGCGGTAAAGGGGCCACTCGCGGCTACACCTTC
CAWSGKGATRGYTF
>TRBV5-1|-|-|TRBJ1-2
TGCGCCAGCGGTGGGACAACTCATGACTATGGCTACACCTTC
CASGGTTHDYGYTF
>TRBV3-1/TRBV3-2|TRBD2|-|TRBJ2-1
TGTGCCAGCAGCCAAGAACGACCCGGACTAGCGGGGACCAATGAGCAGTTCTTC
CASSQERPGLAGTNEQFF
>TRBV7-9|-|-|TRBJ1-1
TGTGCCAGCAGCCGGCGGGAGAACACTGAAGCTTTCTTT
CASSRRENTEAFF
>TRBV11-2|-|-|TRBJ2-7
TGTGCCAGCAGCTCACTAGTTGGCTACGAGCAGTACTTC
CASSSLVGYEQYF